Here is one T cell receptor beta chain with its context. CDR1 and CDR2 (germline): KGHDR, SFDVKD. The V end lost 2 bases, the J end lost 0 bases, and 6 bases lay between the germline ends. The CDR3 spans 14 residues. The data belong to a study of blood T cell repertoires in COVID-19. Method: immunoSEQ multiplex PCR; TCRdb's copy keeps in-frame clones and lacks some. Among roughly 80,000 clones listed, around 82% were seen once. Sequencing input: peripheral blood. This TCR was recovered from a human donor in a cohort sampled during active COVID-19. This chain links TRBV24-1 with TRBJ1-2, with D perhaps TRBD1 (6 bases). Here the CDR3 DNA reads TGTGCCACCAGTGATTGGACAGCTAACTATGGCTACACCTTC. Its protein product is CATSDWTANYGYTF.